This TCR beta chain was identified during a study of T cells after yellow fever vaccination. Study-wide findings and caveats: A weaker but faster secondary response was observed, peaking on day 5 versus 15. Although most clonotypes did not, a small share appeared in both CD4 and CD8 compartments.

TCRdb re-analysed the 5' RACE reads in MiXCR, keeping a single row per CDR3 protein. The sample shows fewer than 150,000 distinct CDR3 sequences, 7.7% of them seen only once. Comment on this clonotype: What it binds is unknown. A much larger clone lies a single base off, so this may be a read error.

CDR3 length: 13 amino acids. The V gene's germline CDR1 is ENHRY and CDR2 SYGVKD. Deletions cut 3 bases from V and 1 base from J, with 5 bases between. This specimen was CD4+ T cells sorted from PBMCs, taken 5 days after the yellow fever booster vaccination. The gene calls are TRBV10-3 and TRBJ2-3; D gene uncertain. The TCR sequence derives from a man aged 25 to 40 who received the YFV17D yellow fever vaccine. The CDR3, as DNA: TGTGCCATCAGTGAAAGTGGCACAGATACGCAGTATTTT. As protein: CAISESGTDTQYF.